The 13 T cell receptor beta chains below come from one sample, sequenced in a study of spatial heterogeneity in lung cancer (dated by TCRdb to between 2019 and 2020). Receptors were amplified or captured by 5' RACE. The sequencer was a NextSeq 500. TCRdb reran the public reads through fastp at Q25 and MiXCR, keeping productive beta chains. Merged by CDR3 protein, the rows form single entries marked with the most common genes and DNA. The sample profile shows some 6,900 distinct CDR3 sequences; around 3.8% of them were found once. Approximately 23% of the sample is in the top ten clones. Read against the paper, the sample's time point label means: sample taken at primary tumor resection. For TCR sequencing, whole RNA was extracted from tumor and nontumor lung tissue, or from cryopreserved PBMC samples, and no cell sorting was done. Sequenced material: normal lung tissue next to the tumor, taken at surgery. The receptors derive from a female donor with early-stage non-small cell lung cancer.

This clonotype is classed as medium-sized. The chain uses TRBV6-5 and TRBJ2-2; no firm D call. Germline V CDR1 and CDR2: MNHEY, SVGAGI. V lost 2 bases to trimming and J lost 0 bases, with 7 bases between them. This CDR3 is 15 amino acids long. CDR3 amino acids: CASSYQPANTGELFF. For the CDR3, the DNA is TGTGCCAGCAGTTACCAGCCAGCGAACACCGGGGAGCTGTTTTTT.

By proportion, this clonotype is medium-sized. The V call is TRBV11-2, the J call TRBJ2-3; TRBD1 is a possible D gene (6 bases). Germline V gene sequence: CDR1 SGHAT, CDR2 FQNNGV. Trimming took off 3 bases at V and 6 bases at J, with 19 bases between the two ends. The CDR3 totals 16 residues. CDR3 region: CASSLEDSRTGDTQYF. CDR3 nucleotides: TGTGCCAGCAGCTTGGAGGACAGCCGAACCGGCGATACGCAGTATTTT. The complete variable domain, with remaining parts taken from reference TRBV11-2 and TRBJ2-3, reads EAGVAQSPRYKIIEKRQSVAFWCNPISGHATLYWYQQILGQGPKLLIQFQNNGVVDDSQLPKDRFSAERLKGVDSTLKIQPAKLEDSAVYLCASSLEDSRTGDTQYFGPGTRLTVL.

This clonotype has ten or more counts. The chain employs TRBV10-2 and TRBJ1-3, with a weak D call TRBD1 (5 bases). The V and J ends lost 3 bases and 2 bases respectively, with 11 bases between them. CDR1 and CDR2 (germline): WSHSY, SAAADI. The CDR3 runs 15 residues. The CDR3 loop reads CASSDQGAPGNTIYF. CDR3 DNA: TGCGCCAGCAGTGACCAGGGAGCCCCTGGAAACACCATATATTTT.

This clonotype was observed many times. The chain is built from TRBV3-1 and TRBJ2-1, with D uncertain. V was pared by 2 bases and J by 0 bases, with 5 bases between. Germline V gives CDR1 LGHDT, CDR2 YNNKEL (reference sequence). CDR3 size: 14 residues. This chain's CDR3 is CASSQFRSYNEQFF. The CDR3 nucleotides are TGTGCCAGCAGCCAATTCCGCTCCTACAATGAGCAGTTCTTC.

This clonotype is judged medium-sized (0.01 to 0.1%). The chain uses TRBV4-2 and TRBJ1-3; D is ambiguous. V lost 2 bases, J lost 0 bases, and 8 bases lay in between. The CDR3 spans 15 residues. Germline CDR1 LGHNA, CDR2 YNFKEQ. DNA for the CDR3: TGTGCCAGCAGCCAAACGGAGAGCTCTGGAAACACCATATATTTT. Its translation is CASSQTESSGNTIYF.

This clonotype was found many times. This chain uses TRBV6-6 with TRBJ2-7, with 11 bases fitting TRBD1. The V segment lost 2 bases and the J segment 7 bases; nucleotides outside the gene matches: 10. Germline CDR1 is MNHNY and CDR2 is SVGAGI (reference sequence). This CDR3 comprises 16 residues. Here the CDR3 DNA reads TGTGCCAGCAGTTACACCCCAGGGACAGGGGGTGAAGAGCAGTACTTC. It encodes CASSYTPGTGGEEQYF.

Many counts were recorded for this clonotype. The chain recombines TRBV3-1 with TRBJ2-1; 12 bases map to TRBD2. The CDR3 extends over 17 amino acids. Germline values: CDR1 LGHDT, CDR2 YNNKEL (reference sequence). Trimming removed 4 bases from V and 7 bases from J; junction bases left unmatched: 11. This CDR3 is CASSPGASGGARNEQFF. DNA of the CDR3: TGTGCCAGCAGCCCCGGTGCTAGCGGGGGGGCCAGGAATGAGCAGTTCTTC.

Judged by abundance, this clonotype is medium-sized. This chain links TRBV29-1 with TRBJ2-5, with a weak D call TRBD2 (5 bases). The CDR3 loop spans 10 amino acids. The V end was cut by 7 bases, the J end by 7 bases, with 10 bases between. Germline V gene lookup returns CDR1 SQVTM and CDR2 ANQGSEA. CDR3 nucleotide sequence: TGCAGCGCAGGAGGAGGGACCCAGTACTTC. It is translated as CSAGGGTQYF.

Many counts were recorded for this clonotype. The chain has TRBV7-2 and TRBJ1-1; D is undetermined. The CDR3 runs 15 residues. Germline values: CDR1 SGHTA, CDR2 FQGNSA. Trimming left V 1 base short and J 2 bases short, with 11 bases between. This CDR3 is CASSLGGGPNTEAFF. CDR3 sequence (DNA): TGTGCCAGCAGCTTAGGTGGAGGGCCCAACACTGAAGCTTTCTTT.

By sample fraction, this clonotype is medium-sized. The V call is TRBV7-8, the J call TRBJ2-5, with D perhaps matching TRBD2 (6 bases). The V gene lost 8 bases and the J gene lost 5 bases, with 18 bases spanning the gap. CDR3 length: 14 residues. The germline V gene encodes CDR1 SGHVS and CDR2 FQNEAQ. The chain's CDR3 is CASGQNFGGETQYF. DNA of the CDR3: TGTGCCAGCGGTCAAAACTTCGGAGGGGAGACCCAGTACTTC.

This clonotype was observed many times. The chain joins TRBV30 to TRBJ2-3; tentatively, D is TRBD1 or TRBD2 (7 bases each). V dropped 4 bases and J dropped 2 bases, with 13 bases sitting between them. Per the germline V gene, CDR1 is GTSNPN and CDR2 is SVGIG (reference sequence). The CDR3 loop spans 14 amino acids. CDR3 amino acids: CAWTPGGATDTQYF. CDR3 nucleotide sequence: TGTGCCTGGACACCAGGGGGGGCCACAGATACGCAGTATTTT.

This clonotype was counted at least ten times. This sequence joins TRBV5-6 and TRBJ2-2, with D possibly TRBD1 on 6 matching bases. Germline V lookup: CDR1 SGHDT, CDR2 YYEEEE. The CDR3 is 15 residues long. Trimming removed 2 bases at V and 1 base at J, with 9 bases between. The CDR3 here is CASSFYRENTGELFF. In nucleotides, the CDR3 is TGTGCCAGCAGCTTCTACAGGGAGAACACCGGGGAGCTGTTTTTT.

This clonotype was detected ten times or more. V usage is TRBV6-5 and J usage is TRBJ2-3; the D gene is possibly TRBD2 (5 bases). Trimming removed 2 bases at V and 6 bases at J, with 12 bases between. Germline CDR1 reads MNHEY; CDR2 reads SVGAGI. The CDR3 contains 14 residues. The CDR3 DNA is TGTGCCAGCAGTTACGCGTCCGGGGAGGATACGCAGTATTTT. Translated: CASSYASGEDTQYF.